This TCR beta chain was identified during a study of Tregs in tolerant kidney transplant recipients (dated by TCRdb to about 2019). For the wider study: The study applied TCRbeta sequencing to find donor-specific regulatory T cells before combined kidney and bone marrow transplantation and then followed those same cells after transplant. Results the study describes overall, beyond this receptor: Because only a small number of patients were included, the study had limitations, and the results will need to be validated in larger populations as well as under other immunosuppression protocols. Expanding Tregs with activated donor B cells appeared to identify the most biologically relevant and donor-specific TCRbeta repertoire. Because the PCR primers were changed over time for some patients, nucleotide-level comparison could not be performed across the samples from those patients. In tolerant patients, the expansion of donor-specific Tregs was greater than global Treg expansion, suggesting that the expansion was antigen-driven rather than nonspecific. Biological reproducibility was not examined directly, but technical replication error appeared to be minimal.

For TCRbeta CDR3 sequencing, genomic DNA was extracted from sorted cells using the QIAGEN DNeasy Blood and Tissue Kit. High-throughput TCRbeta CDR3 sequencing, which included PCR amplification with bias correction and internal controls, was done commercially through immunoSEQ. In the authors' own workflow: Unique productive TCRbeta sequences were defined by CDR3 nucleotide sequence where primers matched, and otherwise by CDR3 amino acid sequence together with Vbeta and Jbeta genes. As a correction for sorting error, sequences shared between sorted populations at a frequency ratio of 2:1 or less were discarded, and the remaining shared sequences were assigned to the higher population. Sequences were defined as donor-reactive when expanded at least 5-fold in CFSE-low cells versus unstimulated cells and present at a frequency of at least 0.01% in CFSE-low cells. Jensen-Shannon divergence calculated on the top 100 TCRbeta sequences ranked by frequency was used to measure repertoire divergence. For samples with multiple sequencing runs, sorting error was corrected in each run separately before the runs were combined. TCRdb retrieved this table from immuneACCESS and kept in-frame rearrangements only. Not all clones are present; in checked studies, unresolved V genes account for under half, and no reason is known for the remainder. That table is the source of V, J and clone size, and D and trimming were worked out from the DNA. For this sample there are tens of thousands of clones; roughly nine tenths appear just once. Of the sample, roughly 1.5% is held by the ten largest clones.

For this clone: The antigen it recognizes is unknown. No per-base quality is available; no much larger clone lies one base away.

Transplants used related donors with nonmyeloablative bone marrow transplantation; mixed chimerism was transient in the human trials. Thawed PBMCs were FACS-sorted into unstimulated Tregs (CD4+CD25+CD127-), CD4+ non-Tregs (CD4+CD25-), CD4 cells and CD8 cells. A few combined kidney and bone marrow transplant recipients from the ITN036ST trial were included as patients, and samples were available only from these trial subjects. Healthy control blood was processed by Ficoll density gradient to PBMCs and cryopreserved; patient PBMCs were collected before and after transplant. The receptor's source is a human patient who received a combined kidney and bone marrow transplant. Some T cells may be donor cells from the graft after a transplant. This specimen consisted of CD4+ T cells from blood (PBMCs), obtained 24 months after the transplant.

The CDR3 region has the sequence CASSFWGAYEQYF. The DNA is TGTGCCAGCAGCTTTTGGGGAGCTTACGAGCAGTACTTC. Recombination connected TRBV7-2 to TRBJ2-7; the D segment could be TRBD2, given 5 matching bases. From its cysteine to its phenylalanine, the CDR3 spans 13 amino acids. Only the CDR3 region is kept as DNA, spanning 39 bases read in frame from base 1. Trimming removed 3 bases from V and 4 bases from J, leaving 10 bases between the germline ends. As encoded in the germline V gene, CDR1 is SGHTA while CDR2 is FQGNSA. With the rest looked up from the reference TRBV7-2 and TRBJ2-7 genes rather than sequenced, the full variable domain is GAGVSQSPSNKVTEKGKDVELRCDPISGHTALYWYRQSLGQGLEFLIYFQGNSAPDKSGLPSDRFSAERTGGSVSTLTIQRTQQEDSAVYLCASSFWGAYEQYFGPGTRLTVT.